This TCR beta chain was sequenced for a study of T cell responses to AZD1222 COVID-19 vaccine. Study results and limitations: Baseline serology detected seropositivity in only five or six AZD1222 recipients.

The assay was immunoSEQ multiplex PCR, and TCRdb's table has in-frame clones only and misses some. The sample gives tens of thousands of clones, under 85% of which show up once; 20% to 25% is in the top ten. The CDR3 covers 15 residues. V dropped 7 bases and J dropped 7; count of bases not matched to a gene: 5. Germline CDR1 is WSHSY and CDR2 is SAAADI. To note about this clone: The antigen remains undetermined.

This chain uses TRBV10-2 with TRBJ2-1, with 15 positions matching TRBD2. Sequenced here: peripheral blood, sampled on day 0 of MenACWY control vaccination. The receptor was isolated from an adult in good health. The CDR3 reads CASTRTSGGANEQFF. The CDR3 DNA sequence: TGCGCCAGCACCCGGACTAGCGGGGGGGCGAATGAGCAGTTCTTC.